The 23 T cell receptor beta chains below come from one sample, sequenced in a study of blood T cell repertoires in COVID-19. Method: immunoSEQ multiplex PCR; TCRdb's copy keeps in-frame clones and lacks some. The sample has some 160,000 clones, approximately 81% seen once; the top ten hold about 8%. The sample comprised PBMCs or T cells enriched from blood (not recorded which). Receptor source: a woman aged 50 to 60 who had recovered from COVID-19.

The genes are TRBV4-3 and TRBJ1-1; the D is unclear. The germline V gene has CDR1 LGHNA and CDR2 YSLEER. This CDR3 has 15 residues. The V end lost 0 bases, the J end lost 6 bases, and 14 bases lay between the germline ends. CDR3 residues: CASSQESGYRSEAFF. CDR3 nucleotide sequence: TGCGCCAGCAGCCAAGAGTCCGGGTATAGGTCTGAAGCTTTCTTT.

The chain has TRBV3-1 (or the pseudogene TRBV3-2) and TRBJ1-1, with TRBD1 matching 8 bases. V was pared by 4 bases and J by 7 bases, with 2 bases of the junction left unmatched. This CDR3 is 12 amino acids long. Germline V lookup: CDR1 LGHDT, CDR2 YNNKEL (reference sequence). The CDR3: CASSLGQGEAFF. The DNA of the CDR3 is TGTGCCAGCAGCCTCGGACAGGGTGAAGCTTTCTTT.

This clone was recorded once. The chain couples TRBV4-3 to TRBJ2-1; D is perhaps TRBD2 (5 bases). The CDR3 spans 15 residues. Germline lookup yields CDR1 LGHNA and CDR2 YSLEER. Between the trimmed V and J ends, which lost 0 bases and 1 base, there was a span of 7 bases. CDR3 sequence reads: CASSQDSVSYNEQFF. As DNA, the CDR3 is TGCGCCAGCAGCCAAGATAGCGTTTCCTACAATGAGCAGTTCTTC.

The CDR3 DNA is TGTGCCAGCAGCCTGCGAAATAGCAATCAGCCCCAGCATTTT. Amino acids: CASSLRNSNQPQHF. The chain recombines TRBV7-8 with TRBJ1-5; D is uncertain. The CDR3 runs 14 residues. Trimming removed 5 bases at V and 0 bases at J, with 8 bases between. The V gene's germline CDR1 is SGHVS and CDR2 FQNEAQ.

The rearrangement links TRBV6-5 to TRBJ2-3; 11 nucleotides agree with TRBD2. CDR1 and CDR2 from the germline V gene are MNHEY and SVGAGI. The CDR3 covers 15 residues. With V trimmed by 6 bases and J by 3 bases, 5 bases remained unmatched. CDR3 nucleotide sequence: TGTGCCAGCAGCCTAGCGGGGGGTCTGACAGATACGCAGTATTTT. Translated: CASSLAGGLTDTQYF.

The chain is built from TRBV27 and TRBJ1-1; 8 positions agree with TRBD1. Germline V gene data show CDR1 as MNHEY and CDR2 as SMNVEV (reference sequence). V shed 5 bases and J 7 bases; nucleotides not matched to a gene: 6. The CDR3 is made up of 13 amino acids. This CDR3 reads CASSPLDRVEAFF. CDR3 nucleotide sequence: TGTGCCAGCAGTCCCTTGGACAGGGTTGAAGCTTTCTTT.

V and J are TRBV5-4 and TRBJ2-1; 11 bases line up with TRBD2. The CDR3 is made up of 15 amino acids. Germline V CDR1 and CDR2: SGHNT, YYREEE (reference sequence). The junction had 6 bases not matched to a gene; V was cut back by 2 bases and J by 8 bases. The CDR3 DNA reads TGTGCCAGCAGCTTTACTAGCGGGAGTTGGGATGAGCAGTTCTTC. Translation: CASSFTSGSWDEQFF.

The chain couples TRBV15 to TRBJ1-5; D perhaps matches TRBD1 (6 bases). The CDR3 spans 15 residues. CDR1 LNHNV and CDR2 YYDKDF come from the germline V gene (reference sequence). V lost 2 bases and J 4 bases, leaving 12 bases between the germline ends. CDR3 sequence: CATSRSRGRNQPQHF. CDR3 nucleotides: TGTGCCACCAGCAGATCCAGGGGCAGAAATCAGCCCCAGCATTTT.

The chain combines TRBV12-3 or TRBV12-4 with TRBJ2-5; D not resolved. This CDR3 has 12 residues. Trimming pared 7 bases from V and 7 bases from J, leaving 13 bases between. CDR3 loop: CASNLISGTQYF. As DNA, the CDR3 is TGTGCCAGCAATCTAATATCGGGGACCCAGTACTTC.

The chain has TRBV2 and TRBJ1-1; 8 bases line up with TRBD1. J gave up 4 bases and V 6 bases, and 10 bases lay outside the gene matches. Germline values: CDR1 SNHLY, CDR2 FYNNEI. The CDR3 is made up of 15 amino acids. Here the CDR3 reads CASRMDRVVVTEAFF. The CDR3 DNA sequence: TGTGCCAGCAGGATGGACAGGGTGGTTGTCACTGAAGCTTTCTTT.

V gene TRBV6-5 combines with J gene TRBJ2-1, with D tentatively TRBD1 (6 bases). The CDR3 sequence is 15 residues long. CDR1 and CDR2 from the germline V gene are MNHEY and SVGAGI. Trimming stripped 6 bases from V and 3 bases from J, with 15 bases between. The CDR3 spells CASSYQGSYYNEQFF. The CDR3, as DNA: TGTGCCAGCAGCTATCAGGGGTCTTACTACAATGAGCAGTTCTTC.

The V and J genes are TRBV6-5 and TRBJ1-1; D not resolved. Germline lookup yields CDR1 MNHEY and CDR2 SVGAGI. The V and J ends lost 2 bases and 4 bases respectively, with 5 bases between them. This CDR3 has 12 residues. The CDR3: CASSYHGTEAFF. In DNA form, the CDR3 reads TGTGCCAGCAGTTACCACGGCACTGAAGCTTTCTTT.

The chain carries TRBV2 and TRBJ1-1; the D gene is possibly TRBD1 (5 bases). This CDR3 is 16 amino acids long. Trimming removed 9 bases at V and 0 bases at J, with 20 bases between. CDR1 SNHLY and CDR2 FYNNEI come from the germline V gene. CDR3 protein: CASTQMGGGMNTEAFF. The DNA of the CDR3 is TGTGCCAGTACACAAATGGGGGGAGGGATGAACACTGAAGCTTTCTTT.

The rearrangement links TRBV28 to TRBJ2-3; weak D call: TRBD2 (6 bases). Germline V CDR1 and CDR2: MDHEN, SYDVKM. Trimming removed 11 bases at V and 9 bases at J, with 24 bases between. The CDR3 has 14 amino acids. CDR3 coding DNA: TGTGCCGCCAGCCGTCAGCGGGTGACGCCCACGCAGTATTTT. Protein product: CAASRQRVTPTQYF.

Here the CDR3 reads CASSPRNRESYEQYF. The CDR3 DNA reads TGTGCCAGTAGCCCTCGCAACAGGGAGTCCTACGAGCAGTACTTC. The chain has TRBV19 and TRBJ2-7; the D gene is possibly TRBD1 (6 bases). Trimming took off 6 bases at V and 1 base at J, with 16 bases between the two ends. Germline V lookup: CDR1 LNHDA, CDR2 SQIVND (reference sequence). The CDR3 has 15 amino acids.

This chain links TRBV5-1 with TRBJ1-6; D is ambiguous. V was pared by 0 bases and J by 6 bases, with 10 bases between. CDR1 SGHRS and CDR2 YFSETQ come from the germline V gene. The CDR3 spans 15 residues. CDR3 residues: CASSLVAGINSPLHF. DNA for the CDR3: TGCGCCAGCAGCTTGGTCGCCGGGATTAATTCACCCCTCCACTTT.

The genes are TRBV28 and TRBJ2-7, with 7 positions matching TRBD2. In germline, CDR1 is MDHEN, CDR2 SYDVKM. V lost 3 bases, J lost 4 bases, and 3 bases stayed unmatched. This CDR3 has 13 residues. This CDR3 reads CASSFGGGYEQYF. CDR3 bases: TGTGCCAGCAGTTTTGGGGGGGGATACGAGCAGTACTTC.

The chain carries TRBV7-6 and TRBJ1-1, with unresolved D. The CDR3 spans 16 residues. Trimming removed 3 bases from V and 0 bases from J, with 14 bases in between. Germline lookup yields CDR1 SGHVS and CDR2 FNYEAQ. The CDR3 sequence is CASSLETVPMNTEAFF. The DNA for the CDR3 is TGTGCCAGCAGCTTGGAAACAGTGCCTATGAACACTGAAGCTTTCTTT.

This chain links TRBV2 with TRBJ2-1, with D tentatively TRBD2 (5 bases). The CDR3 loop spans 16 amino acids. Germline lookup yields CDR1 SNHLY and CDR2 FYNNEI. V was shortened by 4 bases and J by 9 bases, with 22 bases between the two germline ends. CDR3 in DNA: TGTGCCAGCAGTGGCACGGGGTACCCGCAAATAGGTGAGCAGTTCTTC. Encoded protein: CASSGTGYPQIGEQFF. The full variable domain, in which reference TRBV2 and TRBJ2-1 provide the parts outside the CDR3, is EPEVTQTPSHQVTQMGQEVILRCVPISNHLYFYWYRQILGQKVEFLVSFYNNEISEKSEIFDDQFSVERPDGSNFTLKIRSTKLEDSAMYFCASSGTGYPQIGEQFFGPGTRLTVL.

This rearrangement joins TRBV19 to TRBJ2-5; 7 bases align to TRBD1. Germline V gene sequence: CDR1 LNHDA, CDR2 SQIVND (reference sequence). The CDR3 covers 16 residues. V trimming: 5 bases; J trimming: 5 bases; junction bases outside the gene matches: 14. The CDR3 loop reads CASSPRTGSYFETQYF. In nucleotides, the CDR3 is TGTGCCAGTAGTCCAAGGACAGGATCTTATTTCGAGACCCAGTACTTC.

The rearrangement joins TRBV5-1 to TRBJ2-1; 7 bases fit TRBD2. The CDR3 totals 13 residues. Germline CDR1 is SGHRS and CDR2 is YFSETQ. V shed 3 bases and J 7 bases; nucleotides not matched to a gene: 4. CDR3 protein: CASSSFSGNEQFF. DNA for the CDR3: TGCGCCAGCAGCTCATTTAGCGGGAATGAGCAGTTCTTC.

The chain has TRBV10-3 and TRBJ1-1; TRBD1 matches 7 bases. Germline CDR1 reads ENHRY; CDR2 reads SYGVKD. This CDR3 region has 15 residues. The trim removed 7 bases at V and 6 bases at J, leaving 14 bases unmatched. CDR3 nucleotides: TGTGCCATCAATCAACAGGGGCCGGGAGGGGCTGAAGCTTTCTTT. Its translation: CAINQQGPGGAEAFF.

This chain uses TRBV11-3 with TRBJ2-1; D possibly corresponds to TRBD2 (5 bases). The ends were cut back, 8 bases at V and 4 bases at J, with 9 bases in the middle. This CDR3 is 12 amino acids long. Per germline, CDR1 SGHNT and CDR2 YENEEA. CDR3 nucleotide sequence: TGTGCCAGCGGTAGAGGGTACAATGAGCAGTTCTTC. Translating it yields CASGRGYNEQFF.